Presented here are 15 T cell receptor beta chains from one specimen sequenced in a study of cytomegalovirus exposure and HLA in healthy donors. Repertoires were generated with immunoSEQ multiplex PCR, while TCRdb's copy carries only in-frame clones and drops some. The sample contains fewer than 85,000 clones, about 95% of which appear only once. Sequencing input: PBMCs. The receptor source for this set is a woman aged 18-29 years in good health and CMV-seronegative.

The chain employs TRBV9 and TRBJ2-2; 10 nucleotides line up with TRBD2. Germline assignment: CDR1 SGDLS and CDR2 YYNGEE. V was pared by 3 bases and J by 3 bases, with 8 bases of the junction left unmatched. This CDR3 contains 17 residues. The CDR3 DNA reads TGTGCCAGCAGCGCCGCTAGCGGGAGTATTGACACCGGGGAGCTGTTTTTT. As protein: CASSAASGSIDTGELFF. Full variable domain (missing parts from reference TRBV9 and TRBJ2-2): DSGVTQTPKHLITATGQRVTLRCSPRSGDLSVYWYQQSLDQGLQFLIQYYNGEERAKGNILERFSAQQFPDLHSELNLSSLELGDSALYFCASSAASGSIDTGELFFGEGSRLTVL.

The V gene is TRBV2, the J gene TRBJ2-1; 10 nucleotides line up with TRBD2. V was clipped by 0 bases and J by 10 bases; unmatched bases: 15. Germline CDR1 reads SNHLY; CDR2 reads FYNNEI. The CDR3 consists of 18 residues. The CDR3 sequence: CASSEAARGQREGEEQFF. CDR3 DNA: TGTGCCAGCAGTGAAGCGGCCAGGGGACAGCGGGAGGGCGAGGAGCAGTTCTTC.

This rearrangement joins TRBV7-8 to TRBJ1-5; the D gene is possibly TRBD1 (5 bases). Trimming removed 2 bases from V and 5 bases from J, with 10 bases in between. This CDR3 spans 14 amino acids. Germline loops: CDR1 SGHVS, CDR2 FQNEAQ. DNA of the CDR3: TGTGCCAGCAGCTTATGGGGCGAGGATCAGCCCCAGCATTTT. Residues: CASSLWGEDQPQHF.

The chain employs TRBV4-1 and TRBJ2-3; the match to TRBD2 covers 7 bases. The CDR3 sequence is 15 residues long. The V segment lost 3 bases and the J segment 6 bases; nucleotides outside the gene matches: 9. Germline-derived CDR1 and CDR2 are MGHRA and YSYEKL. Here the CDR3 DNA reads TGCGCCAGCAGCCACCCACCGCAGGGAGGGGATACGCAGTATTTT. Its protein is CASSHPPQGGDTQYF.

This chain connects TRBV5-1 to TRBJ2-6, with D unclear. Germline CDR1 is SGHRS and CDR2 is YFSETQ. V shed 5 bases and J shed 1 base, with 7 bases lying between them. The CDR3 runs to 14 residues. Written as DNA, the CDR3 is TGCGCCAGCAGGGTACAGTCTGGGGCCAACGTCCTGACTTTC. This translates into CASRVQSGANVLTF. Drawing the rest from reference TRBV5-1 and TRBJ2-6, the complete variable domain is KAGVTQTPRYLIKTRGQQVTLSCSPISGHRSVSWYQQTPGQGLQFLFEYFSETQRNKGNFPGRFSGRQFSNSRSEMNVSTLELGDSALYLCASRVQSGANVLTFGAGSRLTVL.

The rearrangement links TRBV29-1 to TRBJ1-2; TRBD1 might be the D (5 bases). V was shortened by 7 bases and J by 0 bases, with 9 bases between the two germline ends. In germline, CDR1 is SQVTM, CDR2 ANQGSEA. The CDR3 is made up of 12 amino acids. CDR3 sequence: CSGRDANYGYTF. The CDR3 DNA follows: TGCAGCGGGCGGGACGCTAACTATGGCTACACCTTC.

This sequence joins TRBV10-1 and TRBJ2-3; 8 bases fit TRBD2. V dropped 2 bases and J dropped 3; count of bases not matched to a gene: 7. The CDR3 has 16 residues. CDR1 and CDR2 (germline): WNHNN, SYGVQD (reference sequence). In DNA, the CDR3 is TGCGCCAGCAGTGAGAGCATAGCGGGGCCGACAGATACGCAGTATTTT. Protein: CASSESIAGPTDTQYF.

CDR3 sequence: CAISVGQGASDTQYF. CDR3 nucleotide sequence: TGTGCCATCAGTGTGGGACAGGGGGCATCAGATACGCAGTATTTT. This chain connects TRBV10-3 to TRBJ2-3, with 12 bases matching TRBD1. The ends lost 4 bases at V and 4 bases at J; junction bases unmatched: 3. CDR1 ENHRY and CDR2 SYGVKD come from the germline V gene. The CDR3 consists of 15 residues.

This chain links TRBV5-1 with TRBJ2-1; 7 bases are shared with TRBD1. Germline trimming cut 1 base from V and 6 bases from J; bases unmatched to any gene: 10. Per the germline V gene, CDR1 is SGHRS and CDR2 is YFSETQ. The CDR3 is made up of 16 amino acids. The CDR3 region is CASSLTAGTETNEQFF. CDR3 sequence (DNA): TGCGCCAGCAGCTTGACCGCCGGGACAGAGACCAATGAGCAGTTCTTC.

The chain employs TRBV6-5 and TRBJ2-7; TRBD1 agrees at 9 bases. CDR1 is MNHEY, CDR2 SVGAGI, per germline. The CDR3 sequence is 16 residues long. The V gene end was trimmed by 0 bases and the J gene end by 2 bases; junction bases not matched to a gene: 5. CDR3 bases: TGTGCCAGCAGTTACTCGGGGGGGACAGGGACCTACGAGCAGTACTTC. Its protein is CASSYSGGTGTYEQYF.

The chain combines TRBV9 with TRBJ1-1; D might be TRBD1 (6 bases). CDR1 is SGDLS, CDR2 YYNGEE, per germline. The CDR3 sequence is 15 residues long. V dropped 3 bases and J dropped 1 base, with 13 bases sitting between them. The CDR3 nucleotides are TGTGCCAGCAGCGCGGGACACTCCCCGAACACTGAAGCTTTCTTT. This sequence encodes CASSAGHSPNTEAFF.

A single count supports this clone. The junction shows a germline mismatch at one end, possibly a read error. This chain uses TRBV5-8 with TRBJ2-7, with a tentative D call TRBD1 (6 bases). CDR1 and CDR2 (germline): SGHTS, YDEGEE. The CDR3 length is 12 residues. This CDR3 reads CASSFWYRVLFF. In DNA form, the CDR3 reads TGTGCCAGCAGCTTTTGGTACAGGGTTCTCTTCTTC.

The chain has TRBV10-2 and TRBJ2-2; D perhaps matches TRBD2 (6 bases). CDR1 and CDR2 from the germline V gene are WSHSY and SAAADI. The CDR3 covers 16 residues. The V end lost 6 bases, the J end lost 0 bases, and 14 bases lay between the germline ends. This chain's CDR3 is CASRDPSAPNTGELFF. Written as DNA, the CDR3 is TGCGCCAGCAGGGACCCTAGCGCTCCGAACACCGGGGAGCTGTTTTTT.

The chain recombines TRBV5-1 with TRBJ2-7; possible D gene TRBD1, 6 bases. V was clipped by 6 bases and J by 3 bases, with 22 bases between them. Germline V gene sequence: CDR1 SGHRS, CDR2 YFSETQ. This CDR3 region has 16 residues. This CDR3 reads CASKLGLGQYFYEQYF. The CDR3 DNA reads as TGCGCCAGCAAGCTTGGATTAGGACAGTATTTCTACGAGCAGTACTTC.

The genes are TRBV30 and TRBJ2-1; 8 nucleotides match TRBD2. The V gene end was trimmed by 2 bases and the J gene end by 2 bases; junction bases not matched to a gene: 11. CDR3 length equals 17 residues. CDR1 and CDR2 (germline): GTSNPN, SVGIG (reference sequence). This CDR3 is CAWSPPRTAGAYNEQFF. In nucleotides, the CDR3 is TGTGCCTGGAGTCCACCAAGAACAGCGGGGGCCTACAATGAGCAGTTCTTC.